This T cell receptor (beta chain) was recorded in a study of cytomegalovirus exposure and HLA in healthy donors. The germline V gene encodes CDR1 SEHNR and CDR2 FQNEAQ (reference sequence). This CDR3 region has 16 residues. PCR involved 60 Vbeta and 13 Jbeta primers. In the authors' methods: Later, an analysis found 75 million to 100 million unique TCR beta chains, and roughly 10 million of these were shared. Clones were sequenced by immunoSEQ multiplex PCR, and TCRdb holds only the in-frame ones, with some missing. V and J calls and clone size come straight from that table; D and trimming were deduced from the DNA. The data contain roughly 140,000 clones, more than 65% of them singletons. A note on this clone: Its antigen is not identified. At one boundary the junction diverges from the germline segment, which might be a read error.

The study, taken as a whole, reports: Immune exposure was documented only through CMV serostatus. The study labeled 164 TCR beta chains cytomegalovirus-associated. For most subjects, TCR beta sequences were reported to predict HLA-A and HLA-B alleles with accuracy.

The chain combines TRBV7-9 with TRBJ2-6, with D perhaps matching TRBD1 (5 bases). The receptor was derived from a man aged 25 to 40 in good health and CMV-seropositive. What was sequenced was PBMCs. CDR3 protein: CASSLGYISGANGLTF. CDR3 coding DNA: TGTGCCAGCAGCTTAGGATACATCTCTGGGGCCAACGGCCTGACTTTC.